The T cell receptor beta chain described here comes from a study of shared clonotypes between healthy human individuals. Turning to this clone: Its antigen is as yet unknown.

The CDR3 length is 15 residues. CDR1 is SGHDT, CDR2 YYEEEE, per germline. Trimming removed 2 bases from V and 3 bases from J, with 12 bases in between. Study-level results: Clonotype sharing among donors, it was expected, would be affected by sequencing depth.

Sequencing was performed with immunoSEQ multiplex PCR; in TCRdb, only in-frame clones are kept and a portion is missing. The sample has about 1.5 million clones, 95% to 99% seen once. The rearrangement uses TRBV5-6 and TRBJ1-5; D is perhaps TRBD1 (6 bases). Material: naive CD4+ T cells sorted from blood. Sample subset: CD45RA+ positively selected. The receptor's source is a man in his thirties or forties in good health. CDR3 amino acids: CASSFYRVDNQPQHF. The DNA for the CDR3 is TGTGCCAGCAGCTTTTACAGGGTGGACAATCAGCCCCAGCATTTT. The full variable domain, rest sourced from reference TRBV5-6 and TRBJ1-5, is DAGVTQSPTHLIKTRGQQVTLRCSPKSGHDTVSWYQQALGQGPQFIFQYYEEEERQRGNFPDRFSGHQFPNYSSELNVNALLLGDSALYLCASSFYRVDNQPQHFGDGTRLSIL.